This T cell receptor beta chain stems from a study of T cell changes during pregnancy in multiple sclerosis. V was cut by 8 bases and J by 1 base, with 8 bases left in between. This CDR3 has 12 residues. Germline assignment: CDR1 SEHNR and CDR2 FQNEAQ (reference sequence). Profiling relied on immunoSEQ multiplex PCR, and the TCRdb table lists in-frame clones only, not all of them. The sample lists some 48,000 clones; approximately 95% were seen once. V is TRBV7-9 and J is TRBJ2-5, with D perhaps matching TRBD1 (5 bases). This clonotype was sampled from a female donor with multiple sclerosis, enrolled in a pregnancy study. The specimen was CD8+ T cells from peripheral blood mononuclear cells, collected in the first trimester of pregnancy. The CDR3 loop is CASWGSQETQYF. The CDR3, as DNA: TGTGCCAGCTGGGGCAGCCAAGAGACCCAGTACTTC.